This T cell receptor (beta chain) was profiled in a study of T-cell reconstitution after alpha-beta-depleted transplantation in children. This clonotype was seen a handful of times. Unique molecular identifiers featured in how the TCRbeta library was prepared. TCRdb ran MiXCR on the PCR reads and lists one entry per CDR3 protein. The data contain approximately 350,000 distinct CDR3 sequences, about 14% of them singletons. V lost 6 bases and J lost 5; bases outside the gene matches: 8. This CDR3 has 15 residues. Germline V CDR1 and CDR2: MDHEN, SYDVKM. The rearrangement joins TRBV28 to TRBJ2-1; TRBD1 aligns across 9 bases. The specimen comprised PBMCs, sampled from the stem cell graft. The sequence derives from a human donor who donated a stem cell graft to a child with Fanconi anemia. The CDR3 nucleotides are TGTGCCAGCAGCGATCCGGGACAGGGTAACAATGAGCAGTTCTTC. The encoded protein is CASSDPGQGNNEQFF.